The present T cell receptor (beta chain) was sequenced within a study of shared clonotypes between healthy human individuals. Sequencing used immunoSEQ multiplex PCR; TCRdb keeps in-frame clones, though not all of them. The profile shows under 1 million clones, 95% to 97% of them singletons. The CDR3 is 17 residues long. The germline V gene encodes CDR1 SGHRS and CDR2 YFSETQ. The V gene lost 0 bases and the J gene lost 3 bases, with 16 bases spanning the gap. Naive CD8 cells comprised CD45RO-negative, CCR7-positively selected cells, excluding terminally differentiated effector memory CD45RA+ cells. Source material: naive CD8+ T cells sorted from blood. This chain joins TRBV5-1 and TRBJ2-1; D gene ambiguous. The TCR sequence derives from a man aged 25-40 years in good health. The CDR3 DNA reads TGCGCCAGCAGCTTGGACACCGGGCCCCCCAACTACAATGAGCAGTTCTTC. Translated: CASSLDTGPPNYNEQFF.